Listed below are T cell receptor beta chains from one sample, sequenced in a study of vaccination and CD4 T cells after COVID-19. The antigens for these receptors are not known. MiXCR, applied by TCRdb to the PCR reads, yields one record per CDR3 protein. There are approximately 15,000 distinct CDR3 sequences in the sample; about 57% occur only once, and around a tenth lies in the top ten. The sample consisted of CD4+ T cells from blood, cultured in vitro. The source is a human donor who had recovered from COVID-19. Each CDR3 is given with its conserved first and last residue. The order of the fields is J gene, V gene, D gene, clone size, CDR3 length, CDR3 DNA, CDR3 protein. The D gene is left open where the match is weak. A row's size may be missing; if present it is once, few, many or a size class.

TRBJ1-5 | TRBV19 | . | . | 15 | TGTGCCAGCCTGGCCGGGAGGGGGAGGGATCAGCCCCAGCATTTT | CASLAGRGRDQPQHF
TRBJ1-1 | TRBV19 | . | few | 13 | TGTGCCAGTATACTATCTGGGCTGTCTGAAGCTTTCTTT | CASILSGLSEAFF
TRBJ1-2 | TRBV28 | . | . | 12 | TGTGCCAGCACCGGACTGAACTATGGCTACACCTTC | CASTGLNYGYTF
TRBJ2-7 | TRBV28 | . | once | 18 | TGTGCCAGCAAACCCCTAGGGAAACTCGTCAAAGGCACCTACGAGCAGTACTTC | CASKPLGKLVKGTYEQYF
TRBJ2-7 | TRBV20-1 | . | . | 15 | TGCAGTGCTGGACGGGCTGCAGGGAGGTCCTACGAGCAGTACTTC | CSAGRAAGRSYEQYF
TRBJ2-2 | TRBV12-3/TRBV12-4 | TRBD2 | . | 16 | TGTGCCAGCAGTTTGGGGGAGGGGCTGGGTCCCGGGGAGCTGTTTTTT | CASSLGEGLGPGELFF
TRBJ1-6 | TRBV21-1 | . | . | 19 | TGTGCCAGCAGCACCCCCCGGGGGGGTGAGAGCTCCTATAATTCACCCCTCCACTTT | CASSTPRGGESSYNSPLHF
TRBJ1-6 | TRBV25-1 | TRBD1 | . | 13 | TGTGCCAGCAGGAGAGGGACAGATTCACCCCTCCACTTT | CASRRGTDSPLHF
TRBJ2-7 | TRBV18 | . | . | 14 | TGTGCCAGCTCACCTCGGCAGGGTCTCGACGAGCAGTACTTC | CASSPRQGLDEQYF
TRBJ1-5 | TRBV2 | TRBD1 | . | 22 | TGTGCCAGCGCCCACCCAGGACAGGGCGGATACCCTAACAAGAAGAGCAATCAGCCCCAGCATTTT | CASAHPGQGGYPNKKSNQPQHF
TRBJ2-3 | TRBV4-2 | . | few | 18 | TGTGCCAGCAGCCAAGATTGGAGAATACAGATTCCCACAGATACGCAGTATTTT | CASSQDWRIQIPTDTQYF
TRBJ2-7 | TRBV27 | TRBD1 | . | 15 | TGTGCCAGCAGTTTCGGGACAGGGGGTTCCTACGAGCAGTACTTC | CASSFGTGGSYEQYF
TRBJ2-5 | TRBV7-9 | TRBD2 | . | 14 | TGTGCCAGCAGCTTAGCGGGGGGGTTGGAGACCCAGTACTTC | CASSLAGGLETQYF
TRBJ1-5 | TRBV24-1 | . | . | 16 | TGTGCCACCAGTGACACCTCGAGGGAAAGTAATCAGCCCCAGCATTTT | CATSDTSRESNQPQHF
TRBJ2-7 | TRBV28 | TRBD2 | . | 16 | TGTGCCAGCAGTTTATGGGGGACTAGCGGGGACTACGAGCAGTACTTC | CASSLWGTSGDYEQYF
TRBJ2-7 | TRBV2 | . | few | 13 | TGTGCCAGCAGTGTGGAACTAGACTACGAGCAGTACTTC | CASSVELDYEQYF
TRBJ2-5 | TRBV5-1 | TRBD2 | . | 15 | TGCGCCAGCAGCCAGGGACTAGCGGGAGGTGAGACCCAGTACTTC | CASSQGLAGGETQYF
TRBJ2-3 | TRBV4-3 | TRBD2 | few | 18 | TGCGCCAGCAGCCAAGAGGCCGATAGCGGGAGGTACACAGATACGCAGTATTTT | CASSQEADSGRYTDTQYF
TRBJ2-3 | TRBV20-1 | TRBD2 | . | 16 | TGCAGTGCTAGAGATATGGGACTAGCGGGAGCAGATACGCAGTATTTT | CSARDMGLAGADTQYF
TRBJ1-2 | TRBV6-1 | . | few | 11 | TGTGCCAGCAGTGAGAGTATCGGCTACACCTTC | CASSESIGYTF
TRBJ2-7 | TRBV24-1 | . | . | 14 | TGTGCCACCAGTGCCTCGGGACGGGACTACGAGCAGTACTTC | CATSASGRDYEQYF
TRBJ2-5 | TRBV7-2 | TRBD2 | . | 16 | TGTGCCAGCAGCTCCCGGACTAGCGGGGGTGGAGAGACCCAGTACTTC | CASSSRTSGGGETQYF
TRBJ2-1 | TRBV6-1 | . | . | 14 | TGTGCCAGCAGAGCCCTTGGGCAAAACAATGAGCAGTTCTTC | CASRALGQNNEQFF
TRBJ1-3 | TRBV29-1 | . | . | 13 | TGCAGCGTTGGGGGGGGCGGAGGAAACACCATATATTTT | CSVGGGGGNTIYF
TRBJ2-1 | TRBV15 | . | . | 16 | TGTGCCACCAGCAGGCGCCAGCAGACCACCTACAATGAGCAGTTCTTC | CATSRRQQTTYNEQFF
TRBJ1-5 | TRBV4-3 | . | . | 13 | TGCGCCAGCAGCCAAGATGAGGCAGGGACTCAGCATTTT | CASSQDEAGTQHF
TRBJ1-1 | TRBV18 | . | . | 15 | TGTGCCAGCTCACGAATACAGGGTGAGAACACTGAAGCTTTCTTT | CASSRIQGENTEAFF
TRBJ2-3 | TRBV19 | TRBD1 | . | 15 | TGTGCCAGTAGTATGAGACAGGGGGCTTCAGATACGCAGTATTTT | CASSMRQGASDTQYF
TRBJ1-2 | TRBV2 | TRBD1 | . | 15 | TGTGCCAGCAGTGATTCGCAGGGGGTTGAGTATGGCTACACCTTC | CASSDSQGVEYGYTF
TRBJ2-7 | TRBV27 | . | . | 16 | TGTGCCAGCAGTCCAATCGGGCGACAGAGCTCCTACGAGCAGTACTTC | CASSPIGRQSSYEQYF
TRBJ1-6 | TRBV18 | TRBD1 | . | 17 | TGTGCCAGCTCACCAATAGGACAGGGGGCATCTAATTCACCCCTCCACTTT | CASSPIGQGASNSPLHF
TRBJ2-7 | TRBV7-2 | . | once | 16 | TGTGCCAGCAGCAAGGACAGCCCTGGGATTCTATACGAGCAGTACTTC | CASSKDSPGILYEQYF
TRBJ2-4 | TRBV20-1 | . | few | 14 | TGCAGTGCCGGCGAGGGGAGTACCAAAAACATTCAGTACTTC | CSAGEGSTKNIQYF
TRBJ2-1 | TRBV6-4 | TRBD1 | . | 15 | TGTGCCAGCAGTGAGAGGACAGGGGGCGGCAATGAGCAGTTCTTC | CASSERTGGGNEQFF
TRBJ2-3 | TRBV10-3 | . | few | 15 | TGTGCCATCAGTGACCCTAGCGCTAGCACAGATACGCAGTATTTT | CAISDPSASTDTQYF
TRBJ1-4 | TRBV11-3 | TRBD1 | medium-sized | 16 | TGTGCCAGCAGCTTGGGGTCCGGGACAGGGGGCGGAAAACTGTTTTTT | CASSLGSGTGGGKLFF
TRBJ2-7 | TRBV20-1 | . | . | 11 | TGCAGTGCTAGTCGGCGTTTAGAGCAGTACTTC | CSASRRLEQYF
TRBJ1-5 | TRBV4-3 | . | . | 13 | TGCGCCAGCAGCCAAGACGGCTTACAGCCCCAGCATTTT | CASSQDGLQPQHF
TRBJ1-2 | TRBV20-1 | . | . | 10 | TGCAGTGCCACCCAACGTGGCTACACCTTC | CSATQRGYTF
TRBJ1-2 | TRBV10-3 | . | . | 17 | TGTGCCATCAGTGATGGAGGGACCCGCTTTTCCAACTATGGCTACACCTTC | CAISDGGTRFSNYGYTF
TRBJ2-2 | TRBV20-1 | TRBD1 | . | 17 | TGCAGTGTCTTAGGGGCGGGACAGGGGTCGAACACCGGGGAGCTGTTTTTT | CSVLGAGQGSNTGELFF
TRBJ2-2 | TRBV5-1 | . | . | 15 | TGCGCCAGCAGCTTGGGGACAGCGACCACCGGGGAGCTGTTTTTT | CASSLGTATTGELFF
TRBJ2-3 | TRBV18 | . | . | 13 | TGTGCCAGCTCACCGGGAAGCACAGATACGCAGTATTTT | CASSPGSTDTQYF
TRBJ2-1 | TRBV7-2 | TRBD2 | . | 16 | TGTGCCAGCAGCTTGAGCGGGGCGGGGTCCTACAATGAGCAGTTCTTC | CASSLSGAGSYNEQFF
TRBJ2-5 | TRBV24-1 | TRBD1 | few | 16 | TGTGCCACCAGTGATTTGCGAACAGGGGGTCCTGAGACCCAGTACTTC | CATSDLRTGGPETQYF
TRBJ1-4 | TRBV6-5 | . | . | 14 | TGTGCCAGCAGATTACTCCCCACAGGGGAAAAACTGTTTTTT | CASRLLPTGEKLFF
TRBJ1-2 | TRBV7-2 | . | . | 12 | TGTGCCAGCAGCTCCGGGACATTCGGCTACACCTTC | CASSSGTFGYTF
TRBJ2-5 | TRBV19 | . | . | 15 | TGTGCCAGTAGTATATTGACAAGTGGACAAGAGACCCAGTACTTC | CASSILTSGQETQYF
TRBJ1-3 | TRBV6-1 | . | . | 13 | TGTGCCAGCATCTTCAGCTCTGGAAACACCATATATTTT | CASIFSSGNTIYF
TRBJ2-3 | TRBV5-1 | TRBD2 | . | 17 | TGCGCCAGCAGCTTTTCGACGACTAGCGGGAGCACAGATACGCAGTATTTT | CASSFSTTSGSTDTQYF
TRBJ1-1 | TRBV15 | TRBD1 | . | 16 | TGTGCCACCAGCAAAGAGTCACCGACAGGGTGGGCTGAAGCTTTCTTT | CATSKESPTGWAEAFF
TRBJ2-5 | TRBV5-1 | TRBD2 | . | 16 | TGCGCCAGCAGCTTGGGGGGAGCGGGGGGACAAGAGACCCAGTACTTC | CASSLGGAGGQETQYF
TRBJ2-7 | TRBV7-8 | . | . | 14 | TGTGCCAGCAGCTTAGTTGGGGGGCTCTACGAGCAGTACTTC | CASSLVGGLYEQYF
TRBJ2-5 | TRBV2 | TRBD1 | . | 15 | TGTGCCAGCAGTTCGTCGACAGGGGGTCAAGAGACCCAGTACTTC | CASSSSTGGQETQYF
TRBJ2-6 | TRBV7-9 | . | . | 13 | TGTGCCAGCACGACCTCTGGGGCCAACGTCCTGACTTTC | CASTTSGANVLTF
TRBJ1-5 | TRBV6-1 | . | . | 14 | TGTGCCAGCAGATCTGCCGGGGGAAAGCAGCCCCAGCATTTT | CASRSAGGKQPQHF
TRBJ2-5 | TRBV18 | . | . | 14 | TGTGCCAGCTCACCTTGGAGGGGGCAAGAGACCCAGTACTTC | CASSPWRGQETQYF
TRBJ1-5 | TRBV2 | . | few | 15 | TGTGCCAGCAGTGACAGGGGCGCTAACAATCAGCCCCAGCATTTT | CASSDRGANNQPQHF
TRBJ1-5 | TRBV2 | TRBD1 | few | 13 | TGTGCCAGCAGACGGGACAGGGATCAGCCCCAGCATTTT | CASRRDRDQPQHF
TRBJ2-3 | TRBV10-3 | TRBD2 | . | 20 | TGTGCCATCAGTAGTATACCGGGACTAGCAGCGGGCCTCAAAGTAGATACGCAGTATTTT | CAISSIPGLAAGLKVDTQYF